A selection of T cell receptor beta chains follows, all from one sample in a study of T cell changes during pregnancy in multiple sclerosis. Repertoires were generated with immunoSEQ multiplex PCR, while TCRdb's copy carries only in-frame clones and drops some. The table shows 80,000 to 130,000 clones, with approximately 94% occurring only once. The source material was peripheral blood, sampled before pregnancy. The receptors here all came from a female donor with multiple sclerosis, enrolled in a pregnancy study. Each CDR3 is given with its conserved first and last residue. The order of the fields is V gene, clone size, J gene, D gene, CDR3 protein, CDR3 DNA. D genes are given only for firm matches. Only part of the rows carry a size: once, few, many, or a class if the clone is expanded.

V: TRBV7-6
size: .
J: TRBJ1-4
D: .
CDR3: CASSLGGWTNEKLFF
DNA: TGTGCCAGCAGCCTCGGGGGGTGGACTAATGAAAAACTGTTTTTT

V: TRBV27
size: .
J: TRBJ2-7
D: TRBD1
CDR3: CAITPGQEPYEQYF
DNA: TGTGCCATCACACCGGGACAGGAACCCTACGAGCAGTACTTC

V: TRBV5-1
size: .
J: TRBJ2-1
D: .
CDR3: CASSLGRGMTYNEQFF
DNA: TGCGCCAGCAGCTTGGGCCGGGGGATGACATACAATGAGCAGTTCTTC

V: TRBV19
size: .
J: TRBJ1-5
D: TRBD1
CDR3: CASSLQQGRINQPQHF
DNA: TGTGCCAGTAGTCTTCAACAGGGGAGGATCAATCAGCCCCAGCATTTT

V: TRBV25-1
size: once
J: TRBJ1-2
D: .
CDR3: CASSVQGGIGYTF
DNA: TGTGCCAGCAGTGTACAGGGTGGAATTGGCTACACCTTC

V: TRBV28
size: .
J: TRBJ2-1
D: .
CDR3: CASSLINGRSEQFF
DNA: TGTGCCAGCAGTTTAATAAATGGCAGGTCCGAGCAGTTCTTC

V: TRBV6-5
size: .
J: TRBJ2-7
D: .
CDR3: CASSYSAQGATYEQYF
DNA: TGTGCCAGCAGTTACTCAGCTCAGGGCGCCACCTACGAGCAGTACTTC

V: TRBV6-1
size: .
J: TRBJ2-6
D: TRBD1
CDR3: CASSEGTGVFPGANVLTF
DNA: TGTGCCAGCAGTGAAGGGACAGGGGTCTTCCCTGGGGCCAACGTCCTGACTTTC

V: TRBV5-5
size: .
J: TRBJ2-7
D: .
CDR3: CASSLVGGTAVREQYF
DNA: TGTGCCAGCAGCTTGGTTGGGGGGACTGCGGTCCGCGAGCAGTACTTC

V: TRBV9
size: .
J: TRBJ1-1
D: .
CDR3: CASSTGPGNTEAFF
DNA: TGTGCCAGCAGCACAGGCCCCGGGAACACTGAAGCTTTCTTT

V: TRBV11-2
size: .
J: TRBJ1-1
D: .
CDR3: CASSLDIGVAEAFF
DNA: TGTGCCAGCAGCTTAGATATCGGGGTAGCTGAAGCTTTCTTT

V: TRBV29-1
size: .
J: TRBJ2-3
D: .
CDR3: CSASPDTQYF
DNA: TGCAGCGCGAGTCCAGATACGCAGTATTTT

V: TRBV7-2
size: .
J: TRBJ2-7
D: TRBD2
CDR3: CASSLSGRSYEQYF
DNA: TGTGCCAGCAGCCTTAGCGGGAGGTCCTACGAGCAGTACTTC

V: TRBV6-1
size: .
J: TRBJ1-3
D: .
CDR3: CASSVSPRVPGNTIYF
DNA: TGTGCCAGCAGTGTTAGTCCGAGAGTACCTGGAAACACCATATATTTT

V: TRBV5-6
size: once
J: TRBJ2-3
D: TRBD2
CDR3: CASSSLAGRGTDTQYF
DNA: TGTGCCAGCAGCTCGCTAGCGGGTAGGGGCACAGATACGCAGTATTTT

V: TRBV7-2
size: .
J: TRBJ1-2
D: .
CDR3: CASSLDVVVYSYRDYTF
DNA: TGTGCCAGCAGCTTAGATGTCGTGGTTTACAGTTATCGGGACTACACCTTC

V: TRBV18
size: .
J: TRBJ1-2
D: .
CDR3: CASSPGGDTRGYTF
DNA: TGTGCCAGCTCACCAGGGGGGGACACGCGGGGCTACACCTTC

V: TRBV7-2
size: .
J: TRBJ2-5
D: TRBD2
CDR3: CASSPLAGGNQETQYF
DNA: TGTGCCAGCAGCCCTCTAGCGGGAGGTAACCAAGAGACCCAGTACTTC

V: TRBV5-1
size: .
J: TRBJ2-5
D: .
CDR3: CASSFGPQETQYF
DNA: TGCGCCAGCAGCTTTGGGCCCCAAGAGACCCAGTACTTC

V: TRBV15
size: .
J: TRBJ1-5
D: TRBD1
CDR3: CATSRHAGGGVNQPQHF
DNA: TGTGCCACCAGCAGACATGCAGGGGGAGGAGTCAATCAGCCCCAGCATTTT

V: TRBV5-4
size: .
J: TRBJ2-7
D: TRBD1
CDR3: CASSRPGQGSYEQYF
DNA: TGTGCCAGCAGCCGACCGGGACAGGGCTCCTACGAGCAGTACTTC

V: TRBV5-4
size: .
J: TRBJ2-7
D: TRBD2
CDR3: CASSLAILAVGDEQYF
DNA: TGTGCCAGCAGCTTGGCCATACTAGCGGTGGGGGACGAGCAGTACTTC

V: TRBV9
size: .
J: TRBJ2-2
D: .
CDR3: CASSVTGIRNTGELFF
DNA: TGTGCCAGCAGCGTAACAGGGATAAGGAACACCGGGGAGCTGTTTTTT

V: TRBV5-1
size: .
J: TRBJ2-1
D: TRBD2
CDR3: CASSLEGDGTSDPFF
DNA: TGCGCCAGCAGCTTGGAAGGGGACGGAACTAGCGACCCGTTCTTC

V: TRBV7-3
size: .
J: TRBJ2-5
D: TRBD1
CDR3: CASSIGTGPQETQYF
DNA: TGTGCCAGTTCAATCGGGACAGGGCCTCAAGAGACCCAGTACTTC

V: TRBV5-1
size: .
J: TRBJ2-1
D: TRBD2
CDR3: CASSIPSGYNEQFF
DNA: TGCGCCAGCAGTATCCCTAGCGGATACAATGAGCAGTTCTTC

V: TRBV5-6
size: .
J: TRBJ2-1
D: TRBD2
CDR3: CASSGGGSGITYNEQFF
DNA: TGTGCCAGCAGCGGAGGGGGTAGCGGGATCACCTACAATGAGCAGTTCTTC

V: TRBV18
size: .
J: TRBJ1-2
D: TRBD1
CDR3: CASSPTGTGGLYGYTF
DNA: TGTGCCAGCTCACCTACCGGGACAGGGGGATTATATGGCTACACCTTC

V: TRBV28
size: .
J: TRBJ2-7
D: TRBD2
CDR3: CASSLLGGEQYF
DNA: TGTGCCAGCAGTTTATTGGGGGGGGAGCAGTACTTC

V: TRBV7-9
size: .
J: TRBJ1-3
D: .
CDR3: CASSLFWSSGNTIYF
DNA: TGTGCCAGCAGCTTATTTTGGAGCTCTGGAAACACCATATATTTT

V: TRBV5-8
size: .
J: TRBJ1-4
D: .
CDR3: CASSLAIATLATNEKLFF
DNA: TGTGCCAGCAGCTTGGCAATAGCTACCCTCGCAACTAATGAAAAACTGTTTTTT

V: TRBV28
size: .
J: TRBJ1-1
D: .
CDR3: CASKQVVDSVLNTEAFF
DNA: TGTGCCAGCAAACAAGTTGTGGACAGCGTACTGAACACTGAAGCTTTCTTT

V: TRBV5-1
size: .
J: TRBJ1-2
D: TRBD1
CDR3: CASSLLAGGDGYTF
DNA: TGCGCCAGCAGCTTGTTAGCAGGGGGTGATGGCTACACCTTC

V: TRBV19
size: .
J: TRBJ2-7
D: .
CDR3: CASSIGSGVSYEQYF
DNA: TGTGCCAGTAGTATAGGCTCAGGGGTCTCCTACGAGCAGTACTTC

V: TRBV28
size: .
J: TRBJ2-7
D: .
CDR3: CASSLLSYEQYF
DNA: TGTGCCAGCAGTTTACTCTCCTACGAGCAGTACTTC

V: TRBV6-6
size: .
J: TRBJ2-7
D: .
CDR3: CASSYPRQEQYF
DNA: TGTGCCAGCAGTTACCCCCGACAGGAGCAGTACTTC

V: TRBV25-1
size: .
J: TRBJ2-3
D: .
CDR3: CASSGGASTDTQYF
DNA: TGTGCCAGCAGTGGAGGTGCTAGCACAGATACGCAGTATTTT

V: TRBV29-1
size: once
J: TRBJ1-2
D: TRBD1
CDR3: CSVHQGEGDTF
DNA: TGCAGCGTTCACCAGGGGGAAGGGGACACCTTC

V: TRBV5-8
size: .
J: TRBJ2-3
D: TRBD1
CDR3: CASSLAKSGQGLTQYF
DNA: TGTGCCAGCAGCTTGGCTAAGTCGGGACAGGGTCTCACGCAGTATTTT

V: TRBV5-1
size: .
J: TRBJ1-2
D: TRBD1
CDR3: CASSLEGQGGGYTF
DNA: TGCGCCAGCAGCTTGGAGGGACAGGGAGGCGGCTACACCTTC

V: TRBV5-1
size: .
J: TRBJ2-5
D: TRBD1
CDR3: CASSPRKGQRSSSYQETQYF
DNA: TGCGCCAGCAGCCCCCGCAAGGGACAGAGGTCATCCTCGTACCAAGAGACCCAGTACTTC

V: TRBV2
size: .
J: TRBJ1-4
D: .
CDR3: CASRRGNEKLFF
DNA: TGTGCCAGCAGGAGAGGGAATGAAAAACTGTTTTTT

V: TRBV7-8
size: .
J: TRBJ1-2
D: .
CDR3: CASSSTVGYGYTF
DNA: TGTGCCAGCAGCTCAACAGTTGGCTATGGCTACACCTTC

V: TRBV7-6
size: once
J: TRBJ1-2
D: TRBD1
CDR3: CASSLASTGGYGYTF
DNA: TGTGCCAGCAGCTTAGCCTCGACAGGGGGCTATGGCTACACCTTC

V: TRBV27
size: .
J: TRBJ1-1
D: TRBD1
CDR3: CASSFSPGGTNTEAFF
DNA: TGTGCCAGCAGTTTTTCTCCAGGGGGTACGAACACTGAAGCTTTCTTT

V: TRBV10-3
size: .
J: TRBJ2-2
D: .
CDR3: CAISERFWQGGTGELFF
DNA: TGTGCCATCAGTGAGAGGTTTTGGCAGGGTGGCACCGGGGAGCTGTTTTTT

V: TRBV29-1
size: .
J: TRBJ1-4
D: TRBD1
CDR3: CSVEDRGSEKLFF
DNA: TGCAGCGTCGAGGACAGGGGGAGTGAAAAACTGTTTTTT

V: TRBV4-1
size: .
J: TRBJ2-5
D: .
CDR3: CASSQRQDLGKTQYF
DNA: TGCGCCAGCAGCCAGCGACAGGACCTTGGGAAGACCCAGTACTTC

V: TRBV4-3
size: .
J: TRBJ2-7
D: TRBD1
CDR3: CASSQDLTGNEQYF
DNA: TGCGCCAGCAGCCAAGACCTGACAGGGAACGAGCAGTACTTC

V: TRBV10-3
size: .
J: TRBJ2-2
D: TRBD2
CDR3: CAISESWREETGELFF
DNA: TGTGCCATCAGTGAGTCGTGGCGGGAGGAAACCGGGGAGCTGTTTTTT

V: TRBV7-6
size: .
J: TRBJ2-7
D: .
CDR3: CASSFETRTEQYF
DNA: TGTGCCAGCAGCTTCGAGACACGCACCGAGCAGTACTTC

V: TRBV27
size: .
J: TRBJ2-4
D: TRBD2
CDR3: CASSQGLAGDLAKNIQYF
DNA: TGTGCCAGCAGTCAGGGACTAGCGGGAGACTTAGCCAAAAACATTCAGTACTTC

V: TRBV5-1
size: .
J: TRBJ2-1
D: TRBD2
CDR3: CASSPGFLAVGGNEQFF
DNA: TGCGCCAGCAGCCCGGGATTCCTAGCGGTTGGGGGCAATGAGCAGTTCTTC

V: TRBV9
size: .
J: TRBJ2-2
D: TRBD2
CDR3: CASSVGAGVVGELFF
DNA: TGTGCCAGCAGCGTAGGAGCGGGAGTGGTCGGGGAGCTGTTTTTT

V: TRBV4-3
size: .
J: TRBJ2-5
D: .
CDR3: CASSQRAASIETQYF
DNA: TGCGCCAGCAGCCAACGGGCCGCTAGCATCGAGACCCAGTACTTC

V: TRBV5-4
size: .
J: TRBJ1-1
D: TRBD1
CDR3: CASSGRQGPGTEAFF
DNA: TGTGCCAGCAGCGGAAGACAGGGCCCGGGGACTGAAGCTTTCTTT

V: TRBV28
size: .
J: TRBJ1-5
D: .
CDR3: CASRDSLSTGPQHF
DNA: TGTGCCAGCAGGGACAGCCTCTCCACAGGGCCCCAGCATTTT

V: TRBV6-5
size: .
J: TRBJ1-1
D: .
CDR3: CASSYSNQGLGTEAFF
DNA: TGTGCCAGCAGTTACTCTAACCAGGGGTTGGGGACTGAAGCTTTCTTT